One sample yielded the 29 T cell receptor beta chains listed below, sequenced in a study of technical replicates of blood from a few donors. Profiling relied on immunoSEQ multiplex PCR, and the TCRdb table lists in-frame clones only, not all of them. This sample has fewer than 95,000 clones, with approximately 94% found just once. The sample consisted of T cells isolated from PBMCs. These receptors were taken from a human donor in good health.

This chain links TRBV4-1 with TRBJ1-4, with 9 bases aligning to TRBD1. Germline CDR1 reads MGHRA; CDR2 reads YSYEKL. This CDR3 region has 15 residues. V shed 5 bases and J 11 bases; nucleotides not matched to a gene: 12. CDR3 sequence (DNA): TGCGCCAGCAGCTCGCCGGGACAGGGTTTCGGTAAACTGTTTTTT. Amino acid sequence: CASSSPGQGFGKLFF.

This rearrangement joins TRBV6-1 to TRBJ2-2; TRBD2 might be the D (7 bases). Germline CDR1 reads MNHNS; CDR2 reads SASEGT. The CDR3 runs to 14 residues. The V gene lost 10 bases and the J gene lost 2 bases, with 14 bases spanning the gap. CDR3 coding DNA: TGTGCCACCAAAGGGGGGGTAAACACCGGGGAGCTGTTTTTT. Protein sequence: CATKGGVNTGELFF.

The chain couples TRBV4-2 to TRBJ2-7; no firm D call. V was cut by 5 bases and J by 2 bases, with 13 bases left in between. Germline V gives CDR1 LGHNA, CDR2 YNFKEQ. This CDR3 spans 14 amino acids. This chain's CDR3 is CASSEGSDPYEQYF. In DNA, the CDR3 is TGTGCCAGCAGCGAAGGCTCAGATCCCTACGAGCAGTACTTC.

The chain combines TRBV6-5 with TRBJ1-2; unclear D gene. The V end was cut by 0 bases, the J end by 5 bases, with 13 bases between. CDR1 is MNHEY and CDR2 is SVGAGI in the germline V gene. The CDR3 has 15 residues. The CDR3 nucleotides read TGTGCCAGCAGTTACTCTTTGGCAGGTGATTATGGCTACACCTTC. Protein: CASSYSLAGDYGYTF.

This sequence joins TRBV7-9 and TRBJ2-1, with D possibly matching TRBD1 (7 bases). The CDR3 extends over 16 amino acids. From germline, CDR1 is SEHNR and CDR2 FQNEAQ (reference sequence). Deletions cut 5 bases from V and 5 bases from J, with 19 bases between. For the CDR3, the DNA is TGTGCCAGCAGCCCCCAGGAGAGCAGGGGGGACAATGAGCAGTTCTTC. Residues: CASSPQESRGDNEQFF.

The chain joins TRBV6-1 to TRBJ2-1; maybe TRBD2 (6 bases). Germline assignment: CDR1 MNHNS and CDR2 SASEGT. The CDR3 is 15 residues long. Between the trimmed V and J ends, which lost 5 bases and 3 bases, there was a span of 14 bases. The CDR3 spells CASSMEVAVYNEQFF. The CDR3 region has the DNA TGTGCCAGCAGTATGGAGGTAGCGGTCTACAATGAGCAGTTCTTC.

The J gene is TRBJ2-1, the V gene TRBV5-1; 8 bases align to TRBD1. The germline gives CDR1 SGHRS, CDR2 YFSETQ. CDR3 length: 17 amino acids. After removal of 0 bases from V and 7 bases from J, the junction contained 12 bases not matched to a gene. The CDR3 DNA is TGCGCCAGCAGCTTGGAGTCGAGGACAGGGTATGCGAATGAGCAGTTCTTC. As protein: CASSLESRTGYANEQFF. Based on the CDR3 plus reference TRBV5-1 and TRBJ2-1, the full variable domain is KAGVTQTPRYLIKTRGQQVTLSCSPISGHRSVSWYQQTPGQGLQFLFEYFSETQRNKGNFPGRFSGRQFSNSRSEMNVSTLELGDSALYLCASSLESRTGYANEQFFGPGTRLTVL.

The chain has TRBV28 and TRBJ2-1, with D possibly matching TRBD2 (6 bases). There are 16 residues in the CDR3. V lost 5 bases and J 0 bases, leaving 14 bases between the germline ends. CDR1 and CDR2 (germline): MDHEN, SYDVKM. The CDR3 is CASSGYSGNSYNEQFF. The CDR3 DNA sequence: TGTGCCAGCAGTGGCTATAGCGGAAACTCCTACAATGAGCAGTTCTTC.

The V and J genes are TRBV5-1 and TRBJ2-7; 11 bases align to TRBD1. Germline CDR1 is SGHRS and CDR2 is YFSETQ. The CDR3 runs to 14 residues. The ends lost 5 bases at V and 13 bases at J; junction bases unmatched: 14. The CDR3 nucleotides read TGCGCCAGCAGGTCCGGGACAGGGGGACCACTTAGCTACGTC. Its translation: CASRSGTGGPLSYV.

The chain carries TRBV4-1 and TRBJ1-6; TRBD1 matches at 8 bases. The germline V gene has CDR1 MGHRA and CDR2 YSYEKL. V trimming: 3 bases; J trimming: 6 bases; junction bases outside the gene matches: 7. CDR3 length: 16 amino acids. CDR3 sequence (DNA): TGCGCCAGCAGCCAGTCCCCCACAGGGGGTAATTCACCCCTCCACTTT. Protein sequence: CASSQSPTGGNSPLHF.

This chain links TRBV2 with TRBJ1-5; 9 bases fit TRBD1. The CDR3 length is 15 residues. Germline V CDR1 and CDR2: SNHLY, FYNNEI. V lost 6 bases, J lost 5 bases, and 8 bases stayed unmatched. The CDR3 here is CASRDRDRAHQPQHF. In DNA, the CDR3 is TGTGCCAGCAGGGACCGGGACAGGGCGCATCAGCCCCAGCATTTT.

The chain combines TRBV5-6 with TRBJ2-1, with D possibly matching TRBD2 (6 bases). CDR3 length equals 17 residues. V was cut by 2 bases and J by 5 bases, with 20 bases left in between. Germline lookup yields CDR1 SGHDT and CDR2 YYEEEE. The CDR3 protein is CASSLVGSTSPHNEQFF. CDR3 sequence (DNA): TGTGCCAGCAGCTTAGTCGGCTCAACTAGCCCCCACAATGAGCAGTTCTTC.

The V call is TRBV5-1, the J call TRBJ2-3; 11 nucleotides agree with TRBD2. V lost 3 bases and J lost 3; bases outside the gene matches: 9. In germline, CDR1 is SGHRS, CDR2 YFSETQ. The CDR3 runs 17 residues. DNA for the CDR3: TGCGCCAGCAGCTCGGGCCCGGCTAGCGGGGGGACAGATACGCAGTATTTT. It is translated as CASSSGPASGGTDTQYF.

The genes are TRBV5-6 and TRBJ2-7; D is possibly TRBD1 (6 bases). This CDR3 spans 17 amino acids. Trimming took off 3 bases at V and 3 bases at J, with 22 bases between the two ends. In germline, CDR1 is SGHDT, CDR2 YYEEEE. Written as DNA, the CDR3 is TGTGCCAGCAGCTCCACACCAATGACAGGAAGCTTCTACGAGCAGTACTTC. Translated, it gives CASSSTPMTGSFYEQYF.

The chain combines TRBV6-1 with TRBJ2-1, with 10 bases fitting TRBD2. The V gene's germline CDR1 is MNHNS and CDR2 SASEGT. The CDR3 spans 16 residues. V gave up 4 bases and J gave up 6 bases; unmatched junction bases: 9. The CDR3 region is CASSALAGVFFNEQFF. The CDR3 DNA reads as TGTGCCAGCAGTGCCCTAGCGGGAGTATTTTTCAATGAGCAGTTCTTC.

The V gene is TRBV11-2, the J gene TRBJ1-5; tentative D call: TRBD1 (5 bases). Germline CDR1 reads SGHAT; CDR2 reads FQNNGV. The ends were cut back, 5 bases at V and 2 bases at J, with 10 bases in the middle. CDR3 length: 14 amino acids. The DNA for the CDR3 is TGTGCCAGCAGCCCGGGGGGGGGCAATCAGCCCCAGCATTTT. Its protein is CASSPGGGNQPQHF.

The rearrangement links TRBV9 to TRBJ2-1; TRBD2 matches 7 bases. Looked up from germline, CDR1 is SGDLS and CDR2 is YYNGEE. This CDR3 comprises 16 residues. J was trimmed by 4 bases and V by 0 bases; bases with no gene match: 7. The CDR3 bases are TGTGCCAGCAGCGTAGACCCAGCGGGACGATACAATGAGCAGTTCTTC. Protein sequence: CASSVDPAGRYNEQFF.

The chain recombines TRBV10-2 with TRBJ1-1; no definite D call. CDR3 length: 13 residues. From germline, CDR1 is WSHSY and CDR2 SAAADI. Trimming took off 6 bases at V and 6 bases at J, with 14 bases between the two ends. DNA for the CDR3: TGCGCCAGCAGCCCCACCGCGGGCGCTGAAGCTTTCTTT. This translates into CASSPTAGAEAFF.

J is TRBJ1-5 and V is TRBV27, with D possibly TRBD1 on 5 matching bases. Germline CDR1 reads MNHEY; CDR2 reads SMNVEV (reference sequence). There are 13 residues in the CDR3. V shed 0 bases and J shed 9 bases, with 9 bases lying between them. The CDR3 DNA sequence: TGTGCCAGCAGTTTATCTGCAGGGCCGCCCCAGCATTTT. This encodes CASSLSAGPPQHF.

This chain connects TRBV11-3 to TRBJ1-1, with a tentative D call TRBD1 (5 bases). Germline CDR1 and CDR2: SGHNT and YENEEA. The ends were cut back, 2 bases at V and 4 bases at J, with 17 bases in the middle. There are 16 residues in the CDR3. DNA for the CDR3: TGTGCCAGCAGCTTATTTGGATTAGGGGCGAGCACTGAAGCTTTCTTT. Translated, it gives CASSLFGLGASTEAFF.

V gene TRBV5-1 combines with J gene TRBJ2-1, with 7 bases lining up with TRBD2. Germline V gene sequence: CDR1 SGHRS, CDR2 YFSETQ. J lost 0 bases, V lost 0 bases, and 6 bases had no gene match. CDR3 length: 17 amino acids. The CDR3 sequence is CASSLDLGGSSYNEQFF. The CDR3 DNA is TGCGCCAGCAGCTTGGATTTGGGGGGGAGCTCCTACAATGAGCAGTTCTTC.

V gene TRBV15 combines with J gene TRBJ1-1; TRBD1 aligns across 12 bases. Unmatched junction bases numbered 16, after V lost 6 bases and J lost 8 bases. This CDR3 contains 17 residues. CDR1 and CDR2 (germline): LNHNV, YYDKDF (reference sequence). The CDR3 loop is CATRRMGTGGAMAEAFF. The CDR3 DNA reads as TGTGCCACCAGAAGAATGGGGACAGGGGGCGCGATGGCCGAAGCTTTCTTT.

In DNA, the CDR3 is TGTGCCAGCAGTTTCGGCAGGAGGGATCAGCCCCAGCATTTT. Translated: CASSFGRRDQPQHF. This chain links TRBV28 with TRBJ1-5, with D unresolved. Trimming left V 3 bases short and J 5 bases short, with 11 bases between. CDR1 is MDHEN, CDR2 SYDVKM, per germline. The CDR3 length is 14 residues.

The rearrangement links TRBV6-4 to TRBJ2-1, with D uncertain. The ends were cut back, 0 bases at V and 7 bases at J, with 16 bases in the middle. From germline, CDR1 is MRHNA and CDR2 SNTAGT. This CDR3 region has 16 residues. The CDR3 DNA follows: TGTGCCAGCAGTGACTCCCGGCTAGTGGCGGTAAATGAGCAGTTCTTC. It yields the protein CASSDSRLVAVNEQFF.

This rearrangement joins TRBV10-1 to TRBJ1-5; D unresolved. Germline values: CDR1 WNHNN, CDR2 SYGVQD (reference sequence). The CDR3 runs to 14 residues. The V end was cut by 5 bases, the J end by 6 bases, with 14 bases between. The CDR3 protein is CASSSWRSGQPQHF. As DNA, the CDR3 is TGCGCCAGCAGTTCTTGGCGGAGCGGTCAGCCCCAGCATTTT.

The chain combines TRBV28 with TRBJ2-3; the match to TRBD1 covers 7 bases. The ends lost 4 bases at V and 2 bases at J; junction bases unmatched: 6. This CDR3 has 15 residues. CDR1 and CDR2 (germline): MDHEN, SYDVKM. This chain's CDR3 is CASSYDRANTDTQYF. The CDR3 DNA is TGTGCCAGCAGTTACGACAGGGCTAACACAGATACGCAGTATTTT.

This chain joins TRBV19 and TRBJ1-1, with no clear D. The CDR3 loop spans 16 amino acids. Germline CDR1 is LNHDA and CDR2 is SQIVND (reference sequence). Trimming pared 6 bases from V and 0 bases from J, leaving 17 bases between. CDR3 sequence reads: CASSPPLPILNTEAFF. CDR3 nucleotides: TGTGCCAGTAGCCCTCCCCTACCCATTTTGAACACTGAAGCTTTCTTT.

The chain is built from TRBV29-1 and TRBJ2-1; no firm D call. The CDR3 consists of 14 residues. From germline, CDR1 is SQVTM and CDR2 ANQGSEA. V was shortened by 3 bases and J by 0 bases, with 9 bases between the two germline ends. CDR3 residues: CSVDRRSSYNEQFF. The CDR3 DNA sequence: TGCAGCGTTGATCGGCGGAGCTCCTACAATGAGCAGTTCTTC.

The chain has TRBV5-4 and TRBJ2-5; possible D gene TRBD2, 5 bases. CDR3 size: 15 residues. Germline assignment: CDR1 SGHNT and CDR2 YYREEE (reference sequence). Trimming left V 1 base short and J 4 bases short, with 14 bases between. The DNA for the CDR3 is TGTGCCAGCAGCTTGCGTGGGAGCAAGCGAGAGACCCAGTACTTC. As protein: CASSLRGSKRETQYF.